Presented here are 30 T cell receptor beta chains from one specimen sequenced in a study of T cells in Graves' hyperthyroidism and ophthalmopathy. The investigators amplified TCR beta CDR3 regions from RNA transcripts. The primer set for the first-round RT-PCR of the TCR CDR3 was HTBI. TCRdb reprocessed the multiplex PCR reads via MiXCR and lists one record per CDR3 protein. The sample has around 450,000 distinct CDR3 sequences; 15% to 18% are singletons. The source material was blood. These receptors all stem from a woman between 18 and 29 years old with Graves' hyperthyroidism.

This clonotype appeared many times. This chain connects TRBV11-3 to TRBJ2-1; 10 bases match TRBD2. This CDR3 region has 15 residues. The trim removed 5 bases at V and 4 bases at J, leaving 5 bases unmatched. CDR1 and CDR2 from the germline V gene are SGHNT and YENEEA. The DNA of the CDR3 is TGTGCCAGCAGCCCACTAGCGGGGCCTTACAATGAGCAGTTCTTC. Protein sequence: CASSPLAGPYNEQFF.

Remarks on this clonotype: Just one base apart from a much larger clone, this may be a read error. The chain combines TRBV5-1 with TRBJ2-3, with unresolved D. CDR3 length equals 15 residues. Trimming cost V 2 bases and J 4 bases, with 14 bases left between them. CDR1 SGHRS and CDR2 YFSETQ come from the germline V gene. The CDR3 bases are TGCGCCAGCAGCTTTGAAGGATTATTCGCAGATACGCAGTATTTT. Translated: CASSFEGLFADTQYF.

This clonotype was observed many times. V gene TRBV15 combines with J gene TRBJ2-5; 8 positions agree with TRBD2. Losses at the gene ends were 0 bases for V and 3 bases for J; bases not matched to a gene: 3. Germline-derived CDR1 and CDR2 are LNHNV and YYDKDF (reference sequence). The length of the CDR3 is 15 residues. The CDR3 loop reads CATSRDYGGEETQYF. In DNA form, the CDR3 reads TGTGCCACCAGCAGAGATTACGGGGGGGAAGAGACCCAGTACTTC.

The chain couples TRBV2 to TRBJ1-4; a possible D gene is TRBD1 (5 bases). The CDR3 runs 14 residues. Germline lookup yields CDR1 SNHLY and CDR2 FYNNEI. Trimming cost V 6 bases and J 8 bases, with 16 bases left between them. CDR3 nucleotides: TGTGCCAGCAGGAGGGACGGGGCGGGGGAAAAACTGTTTTTT. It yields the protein CASRRDGAGEKLFF.

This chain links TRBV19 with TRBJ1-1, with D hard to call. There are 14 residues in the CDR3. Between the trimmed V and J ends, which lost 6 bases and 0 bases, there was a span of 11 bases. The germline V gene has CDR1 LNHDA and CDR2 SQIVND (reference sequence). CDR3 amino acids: CASRGWSMNTEAFF. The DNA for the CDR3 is TGTGCCAGTAGGGGGTGGAGTATGAACACTGAAGCTTTCTTT.

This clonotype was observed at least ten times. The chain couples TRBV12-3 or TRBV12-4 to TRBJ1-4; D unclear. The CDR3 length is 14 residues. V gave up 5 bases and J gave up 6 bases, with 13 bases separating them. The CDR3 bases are TGTGCCAGCAGTCCCCGAGGCGGGCATGAAAAACTGTTTTTT. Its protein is CASSPRGGHEKLFF.

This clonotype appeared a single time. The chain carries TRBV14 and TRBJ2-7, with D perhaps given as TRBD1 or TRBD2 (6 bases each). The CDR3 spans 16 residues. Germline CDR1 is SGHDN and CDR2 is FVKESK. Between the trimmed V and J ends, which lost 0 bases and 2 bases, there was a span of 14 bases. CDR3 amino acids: CASSQEWGALTYEQYF. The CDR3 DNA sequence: TGTGCCAGCAGCCAAGAGTGGGGGGCGCTTACCTACGAGCAGTACTTC.

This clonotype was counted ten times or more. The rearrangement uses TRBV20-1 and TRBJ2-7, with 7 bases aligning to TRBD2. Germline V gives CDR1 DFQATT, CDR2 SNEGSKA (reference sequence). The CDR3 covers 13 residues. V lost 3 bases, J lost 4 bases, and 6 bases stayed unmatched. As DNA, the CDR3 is TGCAGTGCTAGCGTGGTCGGGGGGTACGAGCAGTACTTC. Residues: CSASVVGGYEQYF.

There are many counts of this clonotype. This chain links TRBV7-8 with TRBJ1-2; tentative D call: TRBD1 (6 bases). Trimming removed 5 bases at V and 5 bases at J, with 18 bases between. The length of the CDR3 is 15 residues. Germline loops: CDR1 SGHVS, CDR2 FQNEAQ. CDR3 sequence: CASSAAGQISYGYTF. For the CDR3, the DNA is TGTGCCAGCAGCGCCGCCGGACAGATCAGTTATGGCTACACCTTC.

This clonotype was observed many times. The CDR3: CASSPTSGTTDTQYF. The CDR3 coding sequence is TGTGCCAGCAGTCCCACTAGCGGGACCACAGATACGCAGTATTTT. V usage is TRBV27 and J usage is TRBJ2-3; TRBD2 aligns across 10 bases. CDR1 and CDR2 from the germline V gene are MNHEY and SMNVEV (reference sequence). The CDR3 has 15 residues. Trimming took 5 bases from V and 2 from J; bases not matched to a gene: 4.

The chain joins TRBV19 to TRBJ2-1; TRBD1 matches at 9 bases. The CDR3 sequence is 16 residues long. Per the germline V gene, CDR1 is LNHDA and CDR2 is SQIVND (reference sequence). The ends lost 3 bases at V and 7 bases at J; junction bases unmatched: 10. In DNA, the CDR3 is TGTGCCAGTAGTATTTTGGGACAGGGAAACTGGAATGAGCAGTTCTTC. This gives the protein CASSILGQGNWNEQFF. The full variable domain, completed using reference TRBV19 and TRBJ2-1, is DGGITQSPKYLFRKEGQNVTLSCEQNLNHDAMYWYRQDPGQGLRLIYYSQIVNDFQKGDIAEGYSVSREKKESFPLTVTSAQKNPTAFYLCASSILGQGNWNEQFFGPGTRLTVL.

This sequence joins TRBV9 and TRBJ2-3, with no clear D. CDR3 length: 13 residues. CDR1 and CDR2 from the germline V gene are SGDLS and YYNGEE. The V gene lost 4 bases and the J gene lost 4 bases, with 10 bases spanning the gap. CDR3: CASSPKGSDTQYF. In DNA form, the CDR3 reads TGTGCCAGCAGCCCCAAGGGATCAGATACGCAGTATTTT. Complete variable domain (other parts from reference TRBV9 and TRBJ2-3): DSGVTQTPKHLITATGQRVTLRCSPRSGDLSVYWYQQSLDQGLQFLIQYYNGEERAKGNILERFSAQQFPDLHSELNLSSLELGDSALYFCASSPKGSDTQYFGPGTRLTVL.

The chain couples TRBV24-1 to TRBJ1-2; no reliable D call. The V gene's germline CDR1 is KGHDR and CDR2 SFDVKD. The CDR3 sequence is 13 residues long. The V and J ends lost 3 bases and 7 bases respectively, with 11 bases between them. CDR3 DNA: TGTGCCACCAGTGATCGGTTGACTGGTGGCTACACCTTC. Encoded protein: CATSDRLTGGYTF.

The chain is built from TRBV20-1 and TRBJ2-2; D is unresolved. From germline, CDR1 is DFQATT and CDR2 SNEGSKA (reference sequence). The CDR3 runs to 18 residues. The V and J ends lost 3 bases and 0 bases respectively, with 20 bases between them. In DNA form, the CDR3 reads TGCAGTGCTAGGAGGTGGGTTAGGGCGGACCCGAACACCGGGGAGCTGTTTTTT. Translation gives CSARRWVRADPNTGELFF.

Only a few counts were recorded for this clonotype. The CDR3 DNA follows: TGTGCCACCGCGCAGGGGCTCTCTAATACGGAGACCCAGTACTTC. Its protein is CATAQGLSNTETQYF. V and J are TRBV15 and TRBJ2-5; D possibly corresponds to TRBD1 (6 bases). CDR1 and CDR2 (germline): LNHNV, YYDKDF (reference sequence). Trimming left V 8 bases short and J 5 bases short, with 21 bases between. This CDR3 is 15 amino acids long. Drawing the rest from reference TRBV15 and TRBJ2-5, the complete variable domain is DAMVIQNPRYQVTQFGKPVTLSCSQTLNHNVMYWYQQKSSQAPKLLFHYYDKDFNNEADTPDNFQSRRPNTSFCFLDIRSPGLGDTAMYLCATAQGLSNTETQYFGPGTRLLVL.

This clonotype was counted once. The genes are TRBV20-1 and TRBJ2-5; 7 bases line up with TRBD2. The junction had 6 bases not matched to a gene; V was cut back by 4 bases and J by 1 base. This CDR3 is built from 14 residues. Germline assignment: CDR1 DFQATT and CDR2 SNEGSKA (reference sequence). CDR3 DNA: TGCAGTGCTACCGTTCTAGCGGCCCAAGAGACCCAGTACTTC. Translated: CSATVLAAQETQYF.

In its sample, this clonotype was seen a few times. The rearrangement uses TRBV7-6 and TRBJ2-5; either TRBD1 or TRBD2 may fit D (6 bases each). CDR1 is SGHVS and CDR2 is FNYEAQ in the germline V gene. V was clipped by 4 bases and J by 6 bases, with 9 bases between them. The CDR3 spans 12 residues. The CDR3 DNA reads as TGTGCCAGCAGCTCGGGGGCTCAGACCCAGTACTTC. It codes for CASSSGAQTQYF. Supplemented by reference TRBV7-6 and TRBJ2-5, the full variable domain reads GAGVSQSPRYKVTKRGQDVALRCDPISGHVSLYWYRQALGQGPEFLTYFNYEAQQDKSGLPNDRFSAERPEGSISTLTIQRTEQRDSAMYRCASSSGAQTQYFGPGTRLLVL.

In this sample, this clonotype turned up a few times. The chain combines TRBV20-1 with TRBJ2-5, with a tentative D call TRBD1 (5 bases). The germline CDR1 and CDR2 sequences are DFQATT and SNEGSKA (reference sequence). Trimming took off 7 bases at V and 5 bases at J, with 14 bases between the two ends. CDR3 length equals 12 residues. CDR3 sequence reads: CSVRISGETQYF. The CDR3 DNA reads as TGCAGTGTTCGAATCTCAGGGGAGACCCAGTACTTC.

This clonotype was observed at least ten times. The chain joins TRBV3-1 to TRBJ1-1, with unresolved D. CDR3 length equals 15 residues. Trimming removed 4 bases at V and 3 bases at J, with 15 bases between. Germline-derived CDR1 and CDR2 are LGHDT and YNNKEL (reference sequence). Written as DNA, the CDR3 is TGTGCCAGCAGCCCCTCGTTAACCAAGCACACTGAAGCTTTCTTT. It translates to CASSPSLTKHTEAFF.

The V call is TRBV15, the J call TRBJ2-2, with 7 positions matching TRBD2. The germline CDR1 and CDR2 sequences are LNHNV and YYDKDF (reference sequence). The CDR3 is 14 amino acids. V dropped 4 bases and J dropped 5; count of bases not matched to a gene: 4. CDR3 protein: CATSTGRVTGELFF. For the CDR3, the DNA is TGTGCCACCAGCACGGGGAGGGTGACCGGGGAGCTGTTTTTT.

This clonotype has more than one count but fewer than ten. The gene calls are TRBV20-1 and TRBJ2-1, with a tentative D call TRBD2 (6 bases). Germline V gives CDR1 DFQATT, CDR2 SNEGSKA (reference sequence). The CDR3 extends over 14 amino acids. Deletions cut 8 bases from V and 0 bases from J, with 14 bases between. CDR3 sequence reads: CSFSGFSSYNEQFF. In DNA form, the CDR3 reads TGCAGTTTTAGCGGCTTCAGCTCCTACAATGAGCAGTTCTTC.

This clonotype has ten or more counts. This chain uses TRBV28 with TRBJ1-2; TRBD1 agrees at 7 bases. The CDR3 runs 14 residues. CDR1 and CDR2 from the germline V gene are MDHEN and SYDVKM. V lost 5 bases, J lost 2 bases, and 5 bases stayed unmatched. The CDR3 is CASSTRGRNYGYTF. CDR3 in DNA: TGTGCCAGCAGTACCAGGGGGAGAAACTATGGCTACACCTTC.

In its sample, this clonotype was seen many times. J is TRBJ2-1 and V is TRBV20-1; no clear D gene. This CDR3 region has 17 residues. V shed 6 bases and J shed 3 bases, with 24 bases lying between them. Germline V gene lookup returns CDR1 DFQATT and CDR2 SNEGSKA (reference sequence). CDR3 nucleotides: TGCAGTGCCCCGAATATAGAGAACTCCCGAGACTACAATGAGCAGTTCTTC. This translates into CSAPNIENSRDYNEQFF.

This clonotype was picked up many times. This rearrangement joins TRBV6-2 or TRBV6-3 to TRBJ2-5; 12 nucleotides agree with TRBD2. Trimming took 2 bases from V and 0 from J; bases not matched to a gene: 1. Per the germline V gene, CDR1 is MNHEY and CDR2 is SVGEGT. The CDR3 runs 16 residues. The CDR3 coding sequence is TGTGCCAGCAGTTACGGGACTAGCGGGTACCAAGAGACCCAGTACTTC. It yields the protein CASSYGTSGYQETQYF.

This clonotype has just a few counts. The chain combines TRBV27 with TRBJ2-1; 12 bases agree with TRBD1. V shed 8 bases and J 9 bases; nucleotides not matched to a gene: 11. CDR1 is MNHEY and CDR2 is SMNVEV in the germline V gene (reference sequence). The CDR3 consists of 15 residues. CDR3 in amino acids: CASGPPGQGAGEQFF. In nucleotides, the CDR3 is TGTGCCAGCGGCCCCCCGGGACAGGGGGCTGGTGAGCAGTTCTTC.

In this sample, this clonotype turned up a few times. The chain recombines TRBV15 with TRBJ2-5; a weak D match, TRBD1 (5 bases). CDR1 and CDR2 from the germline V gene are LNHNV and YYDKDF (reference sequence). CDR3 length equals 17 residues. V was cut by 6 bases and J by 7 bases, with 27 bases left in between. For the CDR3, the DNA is TGTGCCACCAGAACGCCAGATCACCAGGGCAAACGCGGGACCCAGTACTTC. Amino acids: CATRTPDHQGKRGTQYF. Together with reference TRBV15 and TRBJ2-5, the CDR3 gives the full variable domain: DAMVIQNPRYQVTQFGKPVTLSCSQTLNHNVMYWYQQKSSQAPKLLFHYYDKDFNNEADTPDNFQSRRPNTSFCFLDIRSPGLGDTAMYLCATRTPDHQGKRGTQYFGPGTRLLVL.

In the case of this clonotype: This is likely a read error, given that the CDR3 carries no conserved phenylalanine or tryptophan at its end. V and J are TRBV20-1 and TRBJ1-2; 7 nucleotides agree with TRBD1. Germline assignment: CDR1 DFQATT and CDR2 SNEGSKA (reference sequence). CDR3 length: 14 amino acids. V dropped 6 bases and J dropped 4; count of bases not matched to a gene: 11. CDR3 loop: CSAQDRAVGYGYTL. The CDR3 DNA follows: TGCAGTGCACAAGACAGGGCAGTCGGCTATGGCTACACCCTC.

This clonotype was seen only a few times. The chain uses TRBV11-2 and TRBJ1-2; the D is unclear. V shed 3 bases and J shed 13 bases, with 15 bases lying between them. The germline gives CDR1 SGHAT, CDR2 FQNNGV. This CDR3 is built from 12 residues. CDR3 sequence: CASSFIGTGPTF. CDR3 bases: TGTGCCAGCAGCTTTATCGGCACTGGTCCCACCTTC.

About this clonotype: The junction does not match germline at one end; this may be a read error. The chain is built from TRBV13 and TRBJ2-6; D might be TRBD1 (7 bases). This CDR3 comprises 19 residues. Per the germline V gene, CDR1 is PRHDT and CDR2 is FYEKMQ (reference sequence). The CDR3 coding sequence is TGTGCCAGCAGCCTAGGAGGGGGCCGGCAAACGTCTGGGGCCAACGTCCTGACTTTC. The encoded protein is CASSLGGGRQTSGANVLTF.

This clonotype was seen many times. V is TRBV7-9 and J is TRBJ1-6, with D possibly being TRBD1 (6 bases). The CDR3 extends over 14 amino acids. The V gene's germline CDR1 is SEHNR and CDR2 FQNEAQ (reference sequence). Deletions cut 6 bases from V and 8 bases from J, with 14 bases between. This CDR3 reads CASSLTGADSPLHF. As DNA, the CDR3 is TGTGCCAGCAGTTTAACGGGGGCTGATTCACCCCTCCACTTT.